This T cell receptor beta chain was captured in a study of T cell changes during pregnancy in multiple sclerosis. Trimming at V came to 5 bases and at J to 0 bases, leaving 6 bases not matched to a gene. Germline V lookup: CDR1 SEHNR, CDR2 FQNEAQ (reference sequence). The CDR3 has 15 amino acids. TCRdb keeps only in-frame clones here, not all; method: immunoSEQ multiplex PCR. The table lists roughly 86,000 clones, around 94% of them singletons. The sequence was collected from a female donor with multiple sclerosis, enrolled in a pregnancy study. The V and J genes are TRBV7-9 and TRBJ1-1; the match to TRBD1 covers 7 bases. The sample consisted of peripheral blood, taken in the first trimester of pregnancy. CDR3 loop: CASSPLGQMNTEAFF. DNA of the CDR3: TGTGCCAGCAGCCCCTTGGGACAGATGAACACTGAAGCTTTCTTT.